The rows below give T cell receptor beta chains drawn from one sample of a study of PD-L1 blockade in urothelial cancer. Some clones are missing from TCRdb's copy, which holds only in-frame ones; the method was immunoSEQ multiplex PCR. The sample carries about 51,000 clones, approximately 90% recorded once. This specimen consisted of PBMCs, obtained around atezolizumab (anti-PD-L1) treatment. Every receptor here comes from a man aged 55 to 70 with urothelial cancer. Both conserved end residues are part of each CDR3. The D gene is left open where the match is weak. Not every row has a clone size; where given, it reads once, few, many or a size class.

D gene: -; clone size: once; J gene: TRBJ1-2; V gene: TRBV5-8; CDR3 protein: CASSSRRRSNYGYTF; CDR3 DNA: TGTGCCAGCAGCTCGCGACGGCGGAGCAACTATGGCTACACCTTC
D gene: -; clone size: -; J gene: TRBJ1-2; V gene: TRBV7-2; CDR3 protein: CASSPSGYGYTF; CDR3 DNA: TGTGCCAGCAGCCCCAGCGGGTATGGCTACACCTTC
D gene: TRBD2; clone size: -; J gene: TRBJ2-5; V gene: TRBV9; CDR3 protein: CASSVGSLAGETQYF; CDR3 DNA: TGTGCCAGCAGCGTAGGATCACTAGCGGGAGAGACCCAGTACTTC
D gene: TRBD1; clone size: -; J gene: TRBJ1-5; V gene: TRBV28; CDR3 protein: CASSPGGDRARQPQHF; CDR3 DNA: TGTGCCAGCAGTCCGGGGGGGGACAGGGCCCGACAGCCCCAGCATTTT
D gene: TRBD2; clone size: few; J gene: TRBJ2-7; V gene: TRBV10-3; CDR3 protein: CAISPTSGRASYEQYF; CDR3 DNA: TGTGCCATCAGCCCAACTAGCGGGAGGGCCTCCTACGAGCAGTACTTC
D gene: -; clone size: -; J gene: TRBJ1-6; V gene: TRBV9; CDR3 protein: CASSVAGGGSNNSPLHF; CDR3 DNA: TGTGCCAGCAGCGTAGCTGGGGGGGGTAGTAATAATTCACCCCTCCACTTT
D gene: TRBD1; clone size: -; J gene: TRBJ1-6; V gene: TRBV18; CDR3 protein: CASSTKSGTGVSPLHF; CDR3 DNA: TGTGCCAGCTCGACTAAATCCGGGACAGGAGTTTCACCCCTCCACTTT
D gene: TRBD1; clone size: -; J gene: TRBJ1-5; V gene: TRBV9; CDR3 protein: CASSAQGAFRPQHF; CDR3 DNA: TGTGCCAGCAGCGCACAGGGGGCGTTCCGGCCCCAGCATTTT
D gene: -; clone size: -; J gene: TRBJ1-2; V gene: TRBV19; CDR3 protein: CASEHRDVYGYTF; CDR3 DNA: TGTGCCAGCGAACACAGGGACGTGTATGGCTACACCTTC
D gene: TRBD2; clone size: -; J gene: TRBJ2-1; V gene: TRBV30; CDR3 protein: CAWSLAPGLAGGGPYNEQFF; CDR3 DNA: TGTGCCTGGAGTCTCGCTCCGGGACTAGCGGGGGGTGGTCCCTACAATGAGCAGTTCTTC
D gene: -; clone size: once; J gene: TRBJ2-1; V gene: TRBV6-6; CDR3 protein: CASSYASHNEQFF; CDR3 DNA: TGTGCCAGCAGTTACGCGAGCCACAATGAGCAGTTCTTC
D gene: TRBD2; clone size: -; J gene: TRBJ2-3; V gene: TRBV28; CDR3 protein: CASSLWLAVTDTQYF; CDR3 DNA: TGTGCCAGCAGTTTGTGGCTAGCGGTCACAGATACGCAGTATTTT
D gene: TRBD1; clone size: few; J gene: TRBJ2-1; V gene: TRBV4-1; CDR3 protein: CASSPSWTGGFYNEQFF; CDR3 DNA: TGCGCCAGCAGCCCTTCTTGGACAGGGGGTTTCTACAATGAGCAGTTCTTC
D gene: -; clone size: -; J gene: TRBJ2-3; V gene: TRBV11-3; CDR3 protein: CASSLGRDNMLPDTQYF; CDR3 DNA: TGTGCCAGCAGCTTAGGTCGGGACAATATGCTTCCAGATACGCAGTATTTT
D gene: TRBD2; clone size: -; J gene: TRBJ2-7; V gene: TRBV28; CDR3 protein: CASTSLGLAGGLLHEQYF; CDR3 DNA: TGTGCCAGCACCTCTCTGGGACTAGCGGGGGGACTCCTCCACGAGCAGTACTTC
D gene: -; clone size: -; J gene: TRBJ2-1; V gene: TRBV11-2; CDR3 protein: CASSLAAYNEQFF; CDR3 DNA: TGTGCCAGCAGCTTGGCCGCTTACAATGAGCAGTTCTTC
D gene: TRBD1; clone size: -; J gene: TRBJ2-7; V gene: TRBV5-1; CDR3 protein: CASSFRGQGLSYEQYF; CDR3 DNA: TGCGCCAGCAGCTTTAGGGGACAGGGCCTCTCCTACGAGCAGTACTTC
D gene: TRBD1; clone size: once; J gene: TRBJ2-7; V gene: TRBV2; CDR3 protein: CASTAGGRDEQYF; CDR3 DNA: TGTGCCAGCACAGCAGGGGGCCGGGACGAGCAGTACTTC
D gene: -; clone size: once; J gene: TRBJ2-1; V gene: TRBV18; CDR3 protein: CASSPLLDNEQFF; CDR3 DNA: TGTGCCAGCTCACCACTACTTGACAATGAGCAGTTCTTC
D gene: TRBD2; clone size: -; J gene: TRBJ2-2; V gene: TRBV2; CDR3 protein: CASSLAGGPGELFF; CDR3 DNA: TGTGCCAGCAGTTTAGCGGGGGGGCCCGGGGAGCTGTTTTTT
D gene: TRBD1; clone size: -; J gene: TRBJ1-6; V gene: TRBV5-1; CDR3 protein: CASSFTTTGGNSPLHF; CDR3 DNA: TGCGCCAGCAGCTTTACGACGACAGGGGGTAATTCACCCCTCCACTTT